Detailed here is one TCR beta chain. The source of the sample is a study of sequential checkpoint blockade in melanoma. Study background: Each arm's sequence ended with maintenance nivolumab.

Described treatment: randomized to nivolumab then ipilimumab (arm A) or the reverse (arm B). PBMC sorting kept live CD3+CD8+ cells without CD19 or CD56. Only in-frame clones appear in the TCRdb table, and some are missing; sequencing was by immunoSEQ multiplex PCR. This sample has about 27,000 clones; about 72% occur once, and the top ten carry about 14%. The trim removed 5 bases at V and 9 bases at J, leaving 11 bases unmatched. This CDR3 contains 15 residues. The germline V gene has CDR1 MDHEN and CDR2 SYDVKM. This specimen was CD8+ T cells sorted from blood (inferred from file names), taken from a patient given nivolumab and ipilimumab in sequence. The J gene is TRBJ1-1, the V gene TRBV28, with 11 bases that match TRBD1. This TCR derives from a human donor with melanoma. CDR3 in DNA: TGTGCCAGCAGTCTCCCCGGGACAGGGGGAACCCAAGCTTTCTTT. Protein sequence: CASSLPGTGGTQAFF.